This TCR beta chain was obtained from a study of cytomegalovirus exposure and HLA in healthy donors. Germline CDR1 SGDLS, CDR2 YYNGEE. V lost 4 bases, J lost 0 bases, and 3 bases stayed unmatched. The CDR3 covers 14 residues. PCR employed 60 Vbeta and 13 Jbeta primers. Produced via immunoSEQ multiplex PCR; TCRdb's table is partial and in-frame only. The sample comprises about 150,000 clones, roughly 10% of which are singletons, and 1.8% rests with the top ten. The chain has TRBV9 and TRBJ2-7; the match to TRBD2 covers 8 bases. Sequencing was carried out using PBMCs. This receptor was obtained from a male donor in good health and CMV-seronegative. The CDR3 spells CASSSTSASYEQYF. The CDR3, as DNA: TGTGCCAGCAGCTCGACTAGCGCCTCCTACGAGCAGTACTTC.